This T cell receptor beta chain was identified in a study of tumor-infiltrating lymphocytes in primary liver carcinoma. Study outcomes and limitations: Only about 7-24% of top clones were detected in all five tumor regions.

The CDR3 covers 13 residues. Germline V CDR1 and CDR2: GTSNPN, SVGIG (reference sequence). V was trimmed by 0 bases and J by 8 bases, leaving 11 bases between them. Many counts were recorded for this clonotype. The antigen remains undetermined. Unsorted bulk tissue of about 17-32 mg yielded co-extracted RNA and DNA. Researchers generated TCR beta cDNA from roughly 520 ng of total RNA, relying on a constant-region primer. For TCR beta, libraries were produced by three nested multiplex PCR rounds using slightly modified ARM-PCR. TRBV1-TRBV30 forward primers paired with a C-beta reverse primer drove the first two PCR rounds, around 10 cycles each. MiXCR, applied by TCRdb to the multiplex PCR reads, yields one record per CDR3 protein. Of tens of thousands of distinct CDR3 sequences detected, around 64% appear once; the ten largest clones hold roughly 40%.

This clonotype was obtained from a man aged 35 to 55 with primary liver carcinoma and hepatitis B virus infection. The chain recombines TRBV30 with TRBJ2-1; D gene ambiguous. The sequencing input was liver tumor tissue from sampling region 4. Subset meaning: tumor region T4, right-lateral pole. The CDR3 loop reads CAWSVLLRDEQFF. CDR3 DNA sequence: TGTGCCTGGAGTGTACTTCTCCGGGATGAGCAGTTCTTC.